This is a list of T cell receptor beta chains from one sample in a study of T cells in localized non-small cell lung cancer. Profiled with immunoSEQ multiplex PCR; TCRdb holds only in-frame clones, not every one. The sample consists of approximately 31,000 clones, around nine tenths of them appearing once. The specimen was peripheral blood, collected before any cancer treatment. The receptors derive from a female donor aged 60 or older with stage I lung adenocarcinoma. CDR3s include the opening cysteine and the closing phenylalanine or tryptophan. Each record gives: J gene, D gene, V gene, clone size, CDR3 DNA, CDR3 protein. The D gene is left open where the match is weak. Where a row states a size, it is once, few, many or the class of an expanded clone; other rows omit it.

J gene: TRBJ1-1
D gene: -
V gene: TRBV5-6
clone size: few
CDR3 DNA: TGTGCCAGCAGCTCGGGGGCAGCTGAAGCTTTCTTT
CDR3 protein: CASSSGAAEAFF

J gene: TRBJ2-6
D gene: TRBD1
V gene: TRBV5-6
clone size: -
CDR3 DNA: TGTGCCAGCAGCCTTCCCGACAGGGCTGGGGCCAACGTCCTGACTTTC
CDR3 protein: CASSLPDRAGANVLTF

J gene: TRBJ2-7
D gene: TRBD2
V gene: TRBV2
clone size: -
CDR3 DNA: TGTGCCAGCCACCTGACTAGCGGGAGAGTTTACTTC
CDR3 protein: CASHLTSGRVYF

J gene: TRBJ2-5
D gene: -
V gene: TRBV2
clone size: -
CDR3 DNA: TGTGCCAGCAGTGAAGACTGGACGGGACCTAAAGAGACCCAGTACTTC
CDR3 protein: CASSEDWTGPKETQYF

J gene: TRBJ2-3
D gene: -
V gene: TRBV6-4
clone size: -
CDR3 DNA: TGTGCCAGCAGTGACGGGGTAGGGGATACGCAGTATTTT
CDR3 protein: CASSDGVGDTQYF

J gene: TRBJ1-1
D gene: -
V gene: TRBV27
clone size: -
CDR3 DNA: TGTGCCAGCAGAACCCCCACAGGGTTCGGAACTGAAGCTTTCTTT
CDR3 protein: CASRTPTGFGTEAFF

J gene: TRBJ1-1
D gene: -
V gene: TRBV7-2
clone size: once
CDR3 DNA: TGTGCCAGCAGCTTTCGGGGGGCTCTGAACACTGAAGCTTTCTTT
CDR3 protein: CASSFRGALNTEAFF

J gene: TRBJ2-3
D gene: -
V gene: TRBV18
clone size: -
CDR3 DNA: TGTGCCAGCTCACAAGCCGAACACACAGATACGCAGTATTTT
CDR3 protein: CASSQAEHTDTQYF

J gene: TRBJ2-1
D gene: TRBD2
V gene: TRBV7-3
clone size: -
CDR3 DNA: TGTGCCAGCAGTAACGCTAGCGGGAGTTATTATGAGCAGTTCTTC
CDR3 protein: CASSNASGSYYEQFF

J gene: TRBJ2-7
D gene: -
V gene: TRBV4-3
clone size: -
CDR3 DNA: TGCGCCAGCAGCCAAGATCTGGGAGCTTCCTCCTACGAGCAGTACTTC
CDR3 protein: CASSQDLGASSYEQYF

J gene: TRBJ1-6
D gene: TRBD1
V gene: TRBV6-6
clone size: -
CDR3 DNA: TGTGCCAGCATAGTCGGGACAGGGAATTCACCCCTCCACTTT
CDR3 protein: CASIVGTGNSPLHF

J gene: TRBJ2-7
D gene: TRBD2
V gene: TRBV18
clone size: -
CDR3 DNA: TGTGCCAGCTCACCACGCGGGACTAGCGGCTACGAGCAGTACTTC
CDR3 protein: CASSPRGTSGYEQYF

J gene: TRBJ2-6
D gene: -
V gene: TRBV7-3
clone size: -
CDR3 DNA: TGTGCCAGCAGCTTAGAGGGATCTGGGGCCAACGTCCTGACTTTC
CDR3 protein: CASSLEGSGANVLTF

J gene: TRBJ2-2
D gene: -
V gene: TRBV29-1
clone size: -
CDR3 DNA: TGCAGCGTTGGGTGGGGTGGTCAGTATACGGGGGAGCTGTTTTTT
CDR3 protein: CSVGWGGQYTGELFF

J gene: TRBJ1-2
D gene: -
V gene: TRBV10-1
clone size: -
CDR3 DNA: TGCGCCAGCAAATGCGGAAATAGGCTTAACTATGGCTACACCTTC
CDR3 protein: CASKCGNRLNYGYTF

J gene: TRBJ2-1
D gene: -
V gene: TRBV11-1
clone size: -
CDR3 DNA: TGTGCCAGCAGCCTGAGCCCCGTGGGTGAGCAGTTCTTC
CDR3 protein: CASSLSPVGEQFF

J gene: TRBJ2-7
D gene: TRBD2
V gene: TRBV5-1
clone size: -
CDR3 DNA: TGCGCCAGCAGCCAGAGCGGGGCCACCTACGAGCAGTACTTC
CDR3 protein: CASSQSGATYEQYF

J gene: TRBJ2-3
D gene: -
V gene: TRBV10-3
clone size: -
CDR3 DNA: TGTGCCATCAGTGAGAGGGAGGTCCGCACAGATACGCAGTATTTT
CDR3 protein: CAISEREVRTDTQYF

J gene: TRBJ1-5
D gene: -
V gene: TRBV6-1
clone size: few
CDR3 DNA: TGTGCCAGCAGTTTCAATCAGCCCCAGCATTTT
CDR3 protein: CASSFNQPQHF

J gene: TRBJ1-2
D gene: -
V gene: TRBV6-6
clone size: -
CDR3 DNA: TGTGCCAGCAACCCCCAGGGTAACTATGGCTACACCTTC
CDR3 protein: CASNPQGNYGYTF

J gene: TRBJ2-2
D gene: -
V gene: TRBV9
clone size: -
CDR3 DNA: TGTGCCAGCAGCGTATCGCGCAGCCGACAGCCAGATTTTAACACCGGGGAGCTGTTTTTT
CDR3 protein: CASSVSRSRQPDFNTGELFF

J gene: TRBJ1-2
D gene: -
V gene: TRBV7-9
clone size: -
CDR3 DNA: TGTGCCAGCACCCAGGTGTCTGGCGATGGCTACACCTTC
CDR3 protein: CASTQVSGDGYTF

J gene: TRBJ2-6
D gene: -
V gene: TRBV6-4
clone size: once
CDR3 DNA: TGTGCCAGCAGTGAAGTTGGGGGCTCTGGGGCCAACGTCCTGACTTTC
CDR3 protein: CASSEVGGSGANVLTF

J gene: TRBJ2-7
D gene: -
V gene: TRBV28
clone size: -
CDR3 DNA: TGTGCCAGCAGCGCCGACGGCTACGAGCAGTACTTC
CDR3 protein: CASSADGYEQYF

J gene: TRBJ2-2
D gene: -
V gene: TRBV7-3
clone size: -
CDR3 DNA: TGTGCCAGCAGCCCAATAGGCGGCATGAACACCGGGGAGCTGTTTTTT
CDR3 protein: CASSPIGGMNTGELFF

J gene: TRBJ2-3
D gene: TRBD2
V gene: TRBV27
clone size: -
CDR3 DNA: TGTGCCAGCAGTTTCCCGACTAGCGGGAGGACCACAGATACGCAGTATTTT
CDR3 protein: CASSFPTSGRTTDTQYF

J gene: TRBJ2-5
D gene: -
V gene: TRBV7-9
clone size: few
CDR3 DNA: TGTGCCAGCAGCTTGGGTGGGCGGGGCCAAGAGACCCAGTACTTC
CDR3 protein: CASSLGGRGQETQYF

J gene: TRBJ2-1
D gene: TRBD2
V gene: TRBV4-3
clone size: -
CDR3 DNA: TGCGCCAGCAGCGCCCAGGGACTAGCGGCTGAGCAGTTCTTC
CDR3 protein: CASSAQGLAAEQFF

J gene: TRBJ1-2
D gene: -
V gene: TRBV18
clone size: -
CDR3 DNA: TGTGCCAGCTCACCACCCTCATCCGAGAATGGCTACACCTTC
CDR3 protein: CASSPPSSENGYTF

J gene: TRBJ2-2
D gene: TRBD1
V gene: TRBV7-2
clone size: once
CDR3 DNA: TGTGCCAGCAGGTTCCGACAGGGAGACACCGAGGAGCTGTTTTTT
CDR3 protein: CASRFRQGDTEELFF

J gene: TRBJ1-5
D gene: TRBD1
V gene: TRBV6-5
clone size: -
CDR3 DNA: TGTGCCAGCAGCGAACAGGGGGATCAGCCCCAGCATTTT
CDR3 protein: CASSEQGDQPQHF

J gene: TRBJ2-7
D gene: TRBD2
V gene: TRBV5-1
clone size: -
CDR3 DNA: TGCGCCAGCAGCCCGACCGGGACTAGCGGCTACGAGCAGTACTTC
CDR3 protein: CASSPTGTSGYEQYF

J gene: TRBJ1-1
D gene: -
V gene: TRBV2
clone size: -
CDR3 DNA: TGTGCCAGCATCCCTGGGGGGGTATTCACTGAAGCTTTCTTT
CDR3 protein: CASIPGGVFTEAFF

J gene: TRBJ2-3
D gene: TRBD2
V gene: TRBV11-3
clone size: -
CDR3 DNA: TGTGCCAGCAGCTTAGATCTAGCGGGAGTGTCAGATACGCAGTATTTT
CDR3 protein: CASSLDLAGVSDTQYF

J gene: TRBJ2-7
D gene: -
V gene: TRBV9
clone size: -
CDR3 DNA: TGTGCCAGCAGCCCGGCAGGGAATGAGCAGTACTTC
CDR3 protein: CASSPAGNEQYF

J gene: TRBJ2-2
D gene: TRBD2
V gene: TRBV7-9
clone size: once
CDR3 DNA: TGTGCCAGCACCCCCCGAGGCGGGAGTCGCACCGGGGAGCTGTTTTTT
CDR3 protein: CASTPRGGSRTGELFF

J gene: TRBJ2-5
D gene: TRBD2
V gene: TRBV6-5
clone size: -
CDR3 DNA: TGTGCCAGCAGTTACTCGGCGGGAGGGCCGGGGGAGACCCAGTACTTC
CDR3 protein: CASSYSAGGPGETQYF

J gene: TRBJ2-1
D gene: TRBD2
V gene: TRBV11-3
clone size: -
CDR3 DNA: TGTGCCAGCAGCACCGGGACTAGCGAGATCAATGAGCAGTTCTTC
CDR3 protein: CASSTGTSEINEQFF

J gene: TRBJ2-4
D gene: TRBD1
V gene: TRBV5-1
clone size: -
CDR3 DNA: TGCGCCAGCAGCTTGACGGCCCAAGGGGGGACAGGAGTAGCCAAAAACATTCAGTACTTC
CDR3 protein: CASSLTAQGGTGVAKNIQYF

J gene: TRBJ1-2
D gene: -
V gene: TRBV4-3
clone size: -
CDR3 DNA: TGCGCCAGCAGCCAAGATCTTACGGGGGGTCAGGGCTATGGCTACACCTTC
CDR3 protein: CASSQDLTGGQGYGYTF